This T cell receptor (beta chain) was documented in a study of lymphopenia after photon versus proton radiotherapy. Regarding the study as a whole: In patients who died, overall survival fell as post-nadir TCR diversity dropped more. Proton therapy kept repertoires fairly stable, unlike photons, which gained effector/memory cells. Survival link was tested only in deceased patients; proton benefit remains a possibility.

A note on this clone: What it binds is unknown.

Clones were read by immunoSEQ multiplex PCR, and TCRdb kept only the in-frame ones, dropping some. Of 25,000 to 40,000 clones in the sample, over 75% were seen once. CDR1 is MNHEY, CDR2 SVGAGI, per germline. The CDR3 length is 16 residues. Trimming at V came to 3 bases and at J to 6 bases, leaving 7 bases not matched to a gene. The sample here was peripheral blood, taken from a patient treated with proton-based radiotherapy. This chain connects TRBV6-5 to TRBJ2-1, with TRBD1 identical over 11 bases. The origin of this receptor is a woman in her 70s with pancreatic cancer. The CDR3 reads CASSYSGQGERNEQFF. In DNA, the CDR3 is TGTGCCAGCAGTTATTCGGGACAGGGGGAACGCAATGAGCAGTTCTTC.